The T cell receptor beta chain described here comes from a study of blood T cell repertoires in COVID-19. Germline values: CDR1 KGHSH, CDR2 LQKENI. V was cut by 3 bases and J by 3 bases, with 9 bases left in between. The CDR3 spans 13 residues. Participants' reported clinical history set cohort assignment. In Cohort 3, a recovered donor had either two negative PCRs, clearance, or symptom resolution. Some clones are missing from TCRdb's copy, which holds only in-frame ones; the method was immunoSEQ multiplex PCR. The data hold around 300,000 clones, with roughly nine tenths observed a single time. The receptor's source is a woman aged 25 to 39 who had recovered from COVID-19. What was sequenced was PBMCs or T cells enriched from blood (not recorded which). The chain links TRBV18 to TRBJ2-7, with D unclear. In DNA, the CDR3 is TGTGCCAGCTCACCTTACCACAGCTACGAGCAGTACTTC. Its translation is CASSPYHSYEQYF.